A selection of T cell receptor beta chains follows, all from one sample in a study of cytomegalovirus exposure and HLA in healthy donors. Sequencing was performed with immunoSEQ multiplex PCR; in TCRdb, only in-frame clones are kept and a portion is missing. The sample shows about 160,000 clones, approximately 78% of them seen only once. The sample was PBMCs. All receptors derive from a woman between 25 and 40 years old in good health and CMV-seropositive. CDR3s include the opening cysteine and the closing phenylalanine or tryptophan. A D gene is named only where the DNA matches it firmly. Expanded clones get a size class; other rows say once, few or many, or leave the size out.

CDR3aa: CASSPPGGGISYEQYF
CDR3nt: TGTGCCAGCTCACCACCAGGGGGGGGGATCTCCTACGAGCAGTACTTC
abundance: few
v_gene: TRBV18
d_gene: NA
j_gene: TRBJ2-7

CDR3aa: CSARRAMGYTF
CDR3nt: TGCAGTGCTAGGCGGGCTATGGGTTACACCTTC
abundance: once
v_gene: TRBV20-1
d_gene: NA
j_gene: TRBJ1-2

CDR3aa: CASSGGSLSTDTQYF
CDR3nt: TGTGCCAGCAGTGGGGGCAGCCTTAGCACAGATACGCAGTATTTT
abundance: NA
v_gene: TRBV6-4
d_gene: NA
j_gene: TRBJ2-3

CDR3aa: CASSEGVTGSRNYGYTF
CDR3nt: TGTGCCAGCAGTGAAGGGGTAACAGGGAGCAGGAACTATGGCTACACCTTC
abundance: once
v_gene: TRBV2
d_gene: NA
j_gene: TRBJ1-2

CDR3aa: CASSLGPQVHHF
CDR3nt: TGTGCCAGCAGCTTAGGCCCGCAGGTTCATCATTTT
abundance: NA
v_gene: TRBV7-9
d_gene: NA
j_gene: TRBJ1-5

CDR3aa: CASSYLVRGTTEAFF
CDR3nt: TGTGCCAGCAGTTACCTCGTTCGGGGGACCACTGAAGCTTTCTTT
abundance: NA
v_gene: TRBV6-5
d_gene: NA
j_gene: TRBJ1-1

CDR3aa: CASSLAQGSQETQYF
CDR3nt: TGCGCCAGCAGCTTGGCCCAGGGGAGCCAAGAGACCCAGTACTTC
abundance: NA
v_gene: TRBV5-1
d_gene: NA
j_gene: TRBJ2-5

CDR3aa: CASSPNPGQGYEQYF
CDR3nt: TGCGCCAGCAGCCCGAACCCGGGACAGGGGTACGAGCAGTACTTC
abundance: NA
v_gene: TRBV4-3
d_gene: TRBD1
j_gene: TRBJ2-7

CDR3aa: CASSEWDSRYNEQFF
CDR3nt: TGTGCCAGCAGTGAATGGGACAGCCGATACAATGAGCAGTTCTTC
abundance: NA
v_gene: TRBV6-1
d_gene: TRBD1
j_gene: TRBJ2-1

CDR3aa: CASSWTAGSGAFF
CDR3nt: TGTGCCAGCAGTTGGACAGCTGGCAGTGGAGCTTTCTTT
abundance: NA
v_gene: TRBV4-2
d_gene: NA
j_gene: TRBJ1-1

CDR3aa: CASSFGPGGNTGELFF
CDR3nt: TGTGCCAGCAGCTTCGGCCCGGGGGGGAACACCGGGGAGCTGTTTTTT
abundance: few
v_gene: TRBV5-6
d_gene: TRBD2
j_gene: TRBJ2-2

CDR3aa: CSSSFLGVSNEKLFF
CDR3nt: TGCTCCAGCAGCTTCTTAGGGGTCTCTAATGAAAAACTGTTTTTT
abundance: NA
v_gene: TRBV5-1
d_gene: NA
j_gene: TRBJ1-4

CDR3aa: CASSPRTESYEQYF
CDR3nt: TGTGCCAGCAGCCCACGAACAGAATCCTACGAGCAGTACTTC
abundance: NA
v_gene: TRBV11-2
d_gene: NA
j_gene: TRBJ2-7

CDR3aa: CASSHSGERHWNYGYTF
CDR3nt: TGCGCCAGCAGCCACTCTGGGGAGAGACACTGGAACTATGGCTACACCTTC
abundance: once
v_gene: TRBV4-3
d_gene: NA
j_gene: TRBJ1-2

CDR3aa: CASRFRQDHYF
CDR3nt: TGTGCCAGCAGGTTCAGACAGGATCACTACTTC
abundance: few
v_gene: TRBV6-5
d_gene: NA
j_gene: TRBJ2-7

CDR3aa: CASSRRVNTEAFF
CDR3nt: TGCGCCAGCAGCCGCAGGGTTAACACTGAAGCTTTCTTT
abundance: once
v_gene: TRBV4-1
d_gene: NA
j_gene: TRBJ1-1

CDR3aa: CASSLGGSYYGYTF
CDR3nt: TGTGCCAGCAGTTTGGGCGGGTCCTACTATGGCTACACCTTC
abundance: NA
v_gene: TRBV28
d_gene: NA
j_gene: TRBJ1-2

CDR3aa: CASSQDSRSEGLRAFF
CDR3nt: TGCGCCAGCAGCCAAGATTCGAGGTCGGAGGGGCTGAGAGCTTTCTTT
abundance: NA
v_gene: TRBV4-3
d_gene: NA
j_gene: TRBJ1-1

CDR3aa: CASSFSGQIYGYTF
CDR3nt: TGTGCCAGCAGCTTTTCGGGACAAATCTATGGCTACACCTTC
abundance: NA
v_gene: TRBV11-2
d_gene: NA
j_gene: TRBJ1-2

CDR3aa: CASSYSQGNQPQHF
CDR3nt: TGTGCCAGCAGTTACTCACAGGGAAATCAGCCCCAGCATTTT
abundance: few
v_gene: TRBV6-6
d_gene: NA
j_gene: TRBJ1-5

CDR3aa: CASSPSGTTYEQYF
CDR3nt: TGTGCCAGCAGCCCCTCCGGGACAACCTACGAGCAGTACTTC
abundance: NA
v_gene: TRBV9
d_gene: NA
j_gene: TRBJ2-7

CDR3aa: CASSLNGAQYF
CDR3nt: TGTGCCAGCAGCTTAAACGGTGCGCAGTATTTT
abundance: NA
v_gene: TRBV11-2
d_gene: NA
j_gene: TRBJ2-3

CDR3aa: CASSKAQGGSNQPQHF
CDR3nt: TGTGCCAGCAGCAAAGCCCAGGGAGGAAGCAATCAGCCCCAGCATTTT
abundance: NA
v_gene: TRBV21-1
d_gene: NA
j_gene: TRBJ1-5

CDR3aa: CASSRSGGNTEAFF
CDR3nt: TGTGCCAGCTCACGGTCCGGCGGGAACACTGAAGCTTTCTTT
abundance: NA
v_gene: TRBV18
d_gene: NA
j_gene: TRBJ1-1

CDR3aa: CASSPPSNTIYF
CDR3nt: TGTGCCAGCTCACCACCCTCGAACACCATATATTTT
abundance: NA
v_gene: TRBV18
d_gene: NA
j_gene: TRBJ1-3

CDR3aa: CASSYGAGDLTDTEAFF
CDR3nt: TGTGCCAGCAGTTATGGGGCAGGGGATTTGACGGACACTGAAGCTTTCTTT
abundance: NA
v_gene: TRBV10-3
d_gene: NA
j_gene: TRBJ1-1

CDR3aa: CASSEWGTGNYEQYF
CDR3nt: TGTGCCAGCAGTGAATGGGGGACAGGGAACTACGAGCAGTACTTC
abundance: NA
v_gene: TRBV6-1
d_gene: TRBD1
j_gene: TRBJ2-7

CDR3aa: CASSLDATGRAGELFF
CDR3nt: TGCGCCAGCAGCTTGGATGCGACAGGGCGGGCCGGGGAGCTGTTTTTT
abundance: NA
v_gene: TRBV5-1
d_gene: TRBD1
j_gene: TRBJ2-2

CDR3aa: CASSMPGQGAYLEQYF
CDR3nt: TGTGCCAGCAGTATGCCCGGCCAGGGGGCATACCTCGAGCAGTACTTC
abundance: NA
v_gene: TRBV28
d_gene: TRBD1
j_gene: TRBJ2-7

CDR3aa: CASSPDKTYGYTF
CDR3nt: TGTGCCAGCTCACCGGACAAGACCTATGGCTACACCTTC
abundance: NA
v_gene: TRBV18
d_gene: NA
j_gene: TRBJ1-2

CDR3aa: CASSYWTGHQPQHF
CDR3nt: TGTGCCAGCAGTTACTGGACAGGTCATCAGCCCCAGCATTTT
abundance: few
v_gene: TRBV6-6
d_gene: TRBD1
j_gene: TRBJ1-5

CDR3aa: CASSLIRGGSDTQYF
CDR3nt: TGTGCCAGCAGCTTAATACGGGGGGGCTCAGATACGCAGTATTTT
abundance: few
v_gene: TRBV7-3
d_gene: TRBD2
j_gene: TRBJ2-3

CDR3aa: CASSPGLNTEAFF
CDR3nt: TGTGCCAGCTCACCGGGCCTTAACACTGAAGCTTTCTTT
abundance: NA
v_gene: TRBV18
d_gene: NA
j_gene: TRBJ1-1

CDR3aa: CASSDQGGSYEQYF
CDR3nt: TGTGCCAGCAGTGACCAGGGGGGCTCCTACGAGCAGTACTTC
abundance: NA
v_gene: TRBV2
d_gene: NA
j_gene: TRBJ2-7

CDR3aa: CSVAEQGAQNEQFF
CDR3nt: TGCAGCGTTGCCGAACAGGGGGCGCAGAATGAGCAGTTCTTC
abundance: NA
v_gene: TRBV29-1
d_gene: TRBD1
j_gene: TRBJ2-1

CDR3aa: CASSFSGWGTQETQYF
CDR3nt: TGCGCCAGCAGCTTCTCGGGGTGGGGGACTCAAGAGACCCAGTACTTC
abundance: NA
v_gene: TRBV5-1
d_gene: NA
j_gene: TRBJ2-5

CDR3aa: CSVEGRTGIYGYTF
CDR3nt: TGCAGCGTGGAGGGACGGACAGGGATCTATGGCTACACCTTC
abundance: NA
v_gene: TRBV29-1
d_gene: TRBD1
j_gene: TRBJ1-2

CDR3aa: CASSEHPGQGNSPLHF
CDR3nt: TGTGCCAGCAGTGAGCACCCGGGACAGGGGAATTCACCCCTCCACTTT
abundance: NA
v_gene: TRBV6-1
d_gene: TRBD1
j_gene: TRBJ1-6

CDR3aa: CASSSQGARTYNEQFF
CDR3nt: TGTGCCAGCAGTTCACAGGGGGCAAGGACCTACAATGAGCAGTTCTTC
abundance: NA
v_gene: TRBV28
d_gene: TRBD1
j_gene: TRBJ2-1

CDR3aa: CASSALFGDSGNEKLFF
CDR3nt: TGTGCCAGCAGTGCCCTTTTCGGAGACAGTGGGAATGAAAAACTGTTTTTT
abundance: NA
v_gene: TRBV5-6
d_gene: NA
j_gene: TRBJ1-4

CDR3aa: CASSPWTGDSNQPQHF
CDR3nt: TGTGCCAGCTCACCCTGGACAGGAGATAGCAATCAGCCCCAGCATTTT
abundance: NA
v_gene: TRBV18
d_gene: TRBD1
j_gene: TRBJ1-5

CDR3aa: CSVGTGGLGTEAFF
CDR3nt: TGCAGCGTTGGGACAGGGGGCCTTGGGACTGAAGCTTTCTTT
abundance: NA
v_gene: TRBV29-1
d_gene: TRBD1
j_gene: TRBJ1-1

CDR3aa: CSSRHQRGQGPDTQYF
CDR3nt: TGTTCCAGCAGGCATCAGCGAGGACAGGGACCAGATACGCAGTATTTT
abundance: NA
v_gene: TRBV7-9
d_gene: TRBD1
j_gene: TRBJ2-3

CDR3aa: CASSYSGTSYEQYF
CDR3nt: TGTGCCAGCAGTTACTCGGGGACTTCCTACGAGCAGTACTTC
abundance: NA
v_gene: TRBV6-5
d_gene: NA
j_gene: TRBJ2-7

CDR3aa: CASSASTADLYGYTF
CDR3nt: TGTGCCAGCAGCGCCTCGACAGCTGATCTCTATGGCTACACCTTC
abundance: NA
v_gene: TRBV9
d_gene: NA
j_gene: TRBJ1-2

CDR3aa: CASSLSGGGGRHEQYF
CDR3nt: TGTGCCAGCAGCTTAAGTGGCGGGGGAGGGAGGCACGAGCAGTACTTC
abundance: once
v_gene: TRBV7-2
d_gene: TRBD2
j_gene: TRBJ2-7

CDR3aa: CASSRTSMETQYF
CDR3nt: TGTGCCAGCAGCCGGACTAGCATGGAGACCCAGTACTTC
abundance: once
v_gene: TRBV14
d_gene: TRBD2
j_gene: TRBJ2-5

CDR3aa: CASSLTGGTGGPNTEAFF
CDR3nt: TGTGCCAGCAGCTTAACGGGGGGGACAGGGGGCCCGAACACTGAAGCTTTCTTT
abundance: NA
v_gene: TRBV7-3
d_gene: TRBD1
j_gene: TRBJ1-1

CDR3aa: CAWSVTGGQPQHF
CDR3nt: TGTGCCTGGAGTGTGACAGGAGGTCAGCCCCAGCATTTT
abundance: NA
v_gene: TRBV30
d_gene: NA
j_gene: TRBJ1-5

CDR3aa: CASSLPSSGQGLNQPQHF
CDR3nt: TGTGCCAGCAGTTTGCCCTCCTCGGGACAGGGCTTAAATCAGCCCCAGCATTTT
abundance: NA
v_gene: TRBV27
d_gene: TRBD1
j_gene: TRBJ1-5

CDR3aa: CASSPGQGSSPLHF
CDR3nt: TGTGCCAGCTCCCCCGGACAGGGCAGTTCACCCCTCCACTTT
abundance: NA
v_gene: TRBV18
d_gene: TRBD1
j_gene: TRBJ1-6

CDR3aa: CASSGPGLREGGYGYTF
CDR3nt: TGTGCCAGCAGTGGTCCGGGACTAAGGGAGGGGGGCTATGGCTACACCTTC
abundance: NA
v_gene: TRBV25-1
d_gene: NA
j_gene: TRBJ1-2